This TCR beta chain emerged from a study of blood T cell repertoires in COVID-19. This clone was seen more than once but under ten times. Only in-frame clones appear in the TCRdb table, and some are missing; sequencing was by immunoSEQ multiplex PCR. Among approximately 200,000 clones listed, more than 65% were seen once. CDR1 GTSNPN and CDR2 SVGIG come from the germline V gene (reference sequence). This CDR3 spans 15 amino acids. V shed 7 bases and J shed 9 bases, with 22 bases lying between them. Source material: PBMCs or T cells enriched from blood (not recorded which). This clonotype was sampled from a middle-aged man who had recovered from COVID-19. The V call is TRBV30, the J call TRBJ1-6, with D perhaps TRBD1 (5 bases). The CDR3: CAYRDSQASGSPLHF. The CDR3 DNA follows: TGTGCCTACCGGGACTCCCAGGCATCGGGTTCACCCCTCCACTTT.